This T cell receptor (beta chain) was retrieved from a study of shared clonotypes between healthy human individuals. CDR3 length equals 15 residues. The germline V gene has CDR1 MNHNS and CDR2 SASEGT. V was cut by 8 bases and J by 0 bases, with 13 bases left in between. Caucasian adults living in Nashville, Tennessee, provided all samples. This clone appeared a single time. Once extracted for a subset, genomic DNA was divided evenly among several immunoSEQ plates. Generated by immunoSEQ multiplex PCR, the TCRdb table keeps only in-frame clones and is missing some. The table includes 550,000 to 700,000 clones, about three quarters detected once.

Sequenced material: memory CD4+ T cells sorted from blood. Stated subset: CD45RA-negative fraction. The TCR was taken from a woman under 40 in good health. The chain uses TRBV6-1 and TRBJ1-4, with unresolved D. This CDR3 is CASRLTLATNEKLFF. CDR3 sequence (DNA): TGTGCCAGCCGGCTTACATTGGCAACTAATGAAAAACTGTTTTTT.